These T cell receptor beta chains were read from a single sample in a study of identifying expanded T cells in peripheral blood. Data came from immunoSEQ multiplex PCR; TCRdb stores just in-frame clones and leaves some out. The sample comprises about 91,000 clones, 88% of which are singletons, and roughly 3.8% rests with the top ten. Sequenced sample: blood. The origin of the receptors is a person aged 18-70 years in good health. CDR3s include the opening cysteine and the closing phenylalanine or tryptophan. Size tells how often a clone was seen (once, few, many) or the class of an expanded clone, and some rows leave it out.

size | V | CDR3
NA | TRBV25-1 | CASTSTGGYEQYF
NA | TRBV7-2 | CASSLSGRAGELFF
NA | TRBV10-3 | CAISEGIGVRNEKLFF
NA | TRBV27 | CASSAGTGWLSYGYTF
NA | TRBV6-5 | CASSYGTRNNEQFF
NA | TRBV6-6 | CASRDRAIGGYGYTF
NA | TRBV6-6 | CASTQGERGYTF
NA | TRBV19 | CASSIDHRISYEQYF
NA | TRBV10-3 | CAISERGTNTGELFF
NA | TRBV4-1 | CASSPGEAWETQYF
NA | TRBV6-5 | CASSLQGVLPRGYTF
NA | TRBV6-1 | CASRVITDTQYF
once | TRBV29-1 | CSVEVYNEQFF
NA | TRBV19 | CASSDGGRKYEQYF
once | TRBV18 | CASSQDRAYGYTF
NA | TRBV4-3 | CASSPWGDTGHYEQYF
once | TRBV5-5 | CASSLEIRERPDTQYF
NA | TRBV5-1 | CASSPGRDNQPQHF
once | TRBV19 | CASSIGQGAAYEQYF
NA | TRBV5-1 | CASSPELRADGYTF
NA | TRBV13 | CASSRTAYEQYF
NA | TRBV6-5 | CASSSWTGSVKNIQYF
NA | TRBV29-1 | CSVVSPMNTEAFF
NA | TRBV19 | CASTIPAENTEAFF
NA | TRBV18 | CASSRMATGPTDTQYF
NA | TRBV29-1 | CSVAFGTGNEKLFF
NA | TRBV9 | CASSVGVAGAGETQYF
NA | TRBV28 | CASSPLSGRGYEQYF
NA | TRBV5-6 | CASSFLPALGAGTEAFF
NA | TRBV7-9 | CASSPRDRGGYEQYF
NA | TRBV14 | CASSYWTGRPTEAFF
NA | TRBV19 | CASSITGGTEAFF
NA | TRBV6-5 | CASLSGSYGYTF
NA | TRBV6-4 | CASSRTGGSSGANVLTF
NA | TRBV9 | CASSVATLGSGNTIYF
NA | TRBV6-1 | CASSEVGQTTEAFF
NA | TRBV5-1 | CASSLRGQETQYF
NA | TRBV10-1 | CASSGQITGELFF
NA | TRBV30 | CAWSAGTSDVYNEQFF
NA | TRBV19 | CASRDRDQPQHF
NA | TRBV6-5 | CASSYSGGQETQYF
NA | TRBV2 | CASNPPSANEKLFF